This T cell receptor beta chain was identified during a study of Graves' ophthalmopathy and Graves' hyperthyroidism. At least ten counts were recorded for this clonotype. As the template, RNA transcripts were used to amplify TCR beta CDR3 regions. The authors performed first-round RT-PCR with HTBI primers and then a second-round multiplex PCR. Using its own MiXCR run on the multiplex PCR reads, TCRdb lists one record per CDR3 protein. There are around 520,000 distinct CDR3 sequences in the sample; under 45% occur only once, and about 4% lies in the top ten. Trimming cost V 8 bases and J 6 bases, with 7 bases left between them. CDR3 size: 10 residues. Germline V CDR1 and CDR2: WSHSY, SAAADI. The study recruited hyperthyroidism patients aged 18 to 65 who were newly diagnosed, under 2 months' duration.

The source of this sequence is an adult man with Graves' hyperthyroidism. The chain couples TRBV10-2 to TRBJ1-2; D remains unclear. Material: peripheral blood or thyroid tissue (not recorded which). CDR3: CASGENGYTF. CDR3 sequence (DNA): TGCGCCAGCGGGGAAAATGGCTACACCTTC.